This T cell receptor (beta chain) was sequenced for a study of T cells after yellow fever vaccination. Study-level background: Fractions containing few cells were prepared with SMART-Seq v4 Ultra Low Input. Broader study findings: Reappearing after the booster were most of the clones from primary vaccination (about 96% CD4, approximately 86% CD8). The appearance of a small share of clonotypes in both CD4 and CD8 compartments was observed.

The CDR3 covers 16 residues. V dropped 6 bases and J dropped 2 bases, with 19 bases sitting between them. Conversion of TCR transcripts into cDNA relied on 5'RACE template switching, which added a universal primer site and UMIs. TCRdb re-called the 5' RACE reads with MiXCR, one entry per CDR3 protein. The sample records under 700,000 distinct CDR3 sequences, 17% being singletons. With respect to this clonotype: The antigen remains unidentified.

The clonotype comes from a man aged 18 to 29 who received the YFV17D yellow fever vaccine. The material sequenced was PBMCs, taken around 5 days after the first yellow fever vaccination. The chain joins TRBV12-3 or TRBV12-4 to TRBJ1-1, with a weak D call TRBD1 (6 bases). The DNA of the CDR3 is TGTGCCAGCAGAAATTCCCCCCAGGGGTACAACACTGAAGCTTTCTTT. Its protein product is CASRNSPQGYNTEAFF.